The entry below gives a single T cell receptor beta chain sequence along with its context. Some clones are missing from TCRdb's copy, which holds only in-frame ones; the method was immunoSEQ multiplex PCR. The sample consists of some 90,000 clones, more than 90% of them appearing once. This CDR3 spans 16 amino acids. Trimming left V 0 bases short and J 1 base short, with 13 bases between. CDR1 is SGHKS, CDR2 YYEKEE, per germline (reference sequence). This sample stems from a study of T cell changes during pregnancy in multiple sclerosis. This specimen consisted of peripheral blood, obtained in the first trimester of pregnancy. This receptor was identified in a female donor with multiple sclerosis, enrolled in a pregnancy study. This chain connects TRBV5-5 to TRBJ1-1; a possible D gene is TRBD1 (6 bases). The CDR3: CASSLGAGEGNTEAFF. In DNA, the CDR3 is TGTGCCAGCAGCTTGGGGGCAGGGGAGGGGAACACTGAAGCTTTCTTT. The variable domain in full, completed from reference TRBV5-5 and TRBJ1-1, reads DAGVTQSPTHLIKTRGQQVTLRCSPISGHKSVSWYQQVLGQGPQFIFQYYEKEERGRGNFPDRFSARQFPNYSSELNVNALLLGDSALYLCASSLGAGEGNTEAFFGQGTRLTVV.